A selection of T cell receptor beta chains follows, all from one sample in a study of a mutant IDH1 vaccine in newly diagnosed glioma. Only in-frame clones appear in the TCRdb table, and some are missing; sequencing was by immunoSEQ multiplex PCR. Of tens of thousands of clones detected, more than 80% appear once; the ten largest clones hold approximately 0.8%. The antigens these receptors bind are not known. This specimen was PBMCs, taken from a glioma patient whose treatment included an IDH1 peptide vaccine. The receptors come from a woman in her 50s with glioma. Both conserved end residues are part of each CDR3. The order of the fields is D gene, V gene, CDR3 length, J gene, clone size, CDR3 DNA, CDR3 protein. D genes are given only for firm matches. The size entry is marked missing in some rows and otherwise reads once, few, many or a size class.

NA	TRBV4-1	15	TRBJ2-3	NA	TGCGCCAGCAGCCCCCGGGACAAACGGCCAGATACGCAGTATTTT	CASSPRDKRPDTQYF
NA	TRBV28	13	TRBJ1-1	few	TGTGCCAGCAGTTTATACGAGAACACTGAAGCTTTCTTT	CASSLYENTEAFF
NA	TRBV6-6	12	TRBJ2-7	NA	TGTGCCAGCAGTCCTAAACTCTACGAGCAGTACTTC	CASSPKLYEQYF
NA	TRBV2	13	TRBJ2-1	NA	TGTGCCGGGGACTTGGGGGGGGCCAATGAGCAGTTCTTC	CAGDLGGANEQFF
TRBD2	TRBV27	15	TRBJ2-5	NA	TGTGCCAGCAGAAGACTAGCGGGAGGCATAGAGACCCAGTACTTC	CASRRLAGGIETQYF
TRBD2	TRBV7-9	14	TRBJ2-7	NA	TGTGCCAGCAGCTTAGAACTAGCGGCCTACGAGCAGTACTTC	CASSLELAAYEQYF
NA	TRBV28	14	TRBJ1-1	NA	TGTGCCAGCAGTTTCTTAGAAGGGGTCTCTGAAGCTTTCTTT	CASSFLEGVSEAFF
NA	TRBV6-5	14	TRBJ1-1	NA	TGTGCCAGCCTTAAGGGGGGCTCTTCTGCTGAAGCTTTCTTT	CASLKGGSSAEAFF
TRBD1	TRBV4-1	17	TRBJ2-2	NA	TGCGCCAGCAGCCAAGCTTACAGGGGTGAGAACACCGGGGAGCTGTTTTTT	CASSQAYRGENTGELFF
TRBD1	TRBV5-1	16	TRBJ1-2	NA	TGCGCCAGCAGCACGGGGGACAGGGCCCCTAACTATGGCTACACCTTC	CASSTGDRAPNYGYTF
TRBD1	TRBV5-1	13	TRBJ2-7	NA	TGCGCCAGCAGCTTGGGACAGGGAGCCGAGCAGTACTTC	CASSLGQGAEQYF
NA	TRBV30	12	TRBJ2-3	NA	TGTGCCTGGAGAGGAGTAAGAGATACGCAGTATTTT	CAWRGVRDTQYF
TRBD1	TRBV5-1	15	TRBJ2-2	NA	TGCGCCAGCAGCTCAGGGGGCTTCATCGGCGGGGAGCTGTTTTTT	CASSSGGFIGGELFF
TRBD1	TRBV6-1	15	TRBJ2-7	few	TGTGCCAGCAGCCTCCGCGGGACAGGCCCCTACGAGCAGTACTTC	CASSLRGTGPYEQYF
TRBD2	TRBV15	16	TRBJ2-2	NA	TGTGCCACCAGCAGAGATCGAGCGGGAGCCTCCGGGGAGCTGTTTTTT	CATSRDRAGASGELFF
TRBD1	TRBV10-2	15	TRBJ1-5	NA	TGCGCCAGCAGATCCGGGACAGCTAGCAATCAGCCCCAGCATTTT	CASRSGTASNQPQHF
NA	TRBV5-8	14	TRBJ1-3	NA	TGTGCCAGCAGCTCGGTCCCTAGGGAATGGACCATATATTTT	CASSSVPREWTIYF
NA	TRBV5-4	18	TRBJ1-1	NA	TGTGCCAGCGGAGGGGAAACAAAGAACGGGACCTTGAACACTGAAGCTTTCTTT	CASGGETKNGTLNTEAFF
NA	TRBV15	13	TRBJ2-3	NA	TGTGCCACCAGCAGAACTAAAGGGGGATCGCAGTATTTT	CATSRTKGGSQYF
TRBD1	TRBV10-3	17	TRBJ2-7	NA	TGTGCCATCAGGGCCCAGGCCGGGACAGGGGTCGAATACGAGCAGTACTTC	CAIRAQAGTGVEYEQYF
NA	TRBV7-8	14	TRBJ2-7	NA	TGTGCCAGCAGCTTATCCATCCCATCCTACGAGCAGTACTTC	CASSLSIPSYEQYF
NA	TRBV6-6	12	TRBJ2-7	NA	TGTGCCAGCAGTCTCCGGGTGGACGAGCAGTACTTC	CASSLRVDEQYF
TRBD1	TRBV27	13	TRBJ2-7	NA	TGTGCCAGCAGTTACGGACAGGGGGCGGAGCAGTACTTC	CASSYGQGAEQYF
TRBD2	TRBV9	15	TRBJ2-7	NA	TGTGCCAGCAGCGTAGGCGGGAGGAACTCCTACGAGCAGTACTTC	CASSVGGRNSYEQYF
NA	TRBV5-4	12	TRBJ2-7	NA	TGTGCCAGCAGCCCGCCCCAAGGGGAGCAGTACTTC	CASSPPQGEQYF
TRBD1	TRBV29-1	12	TRBJ2-1	NA	TGCAGCGTTCCGACAGGGTACGGTGAGCAGTTCTTC	CSVPTGYGEQFF